What follows describes a single T cell receptor beta chain. Its specificity is unknown. The sample originates from a study of T cells in Graves' hyperthyroidism and ophthalmopathy. The study's findings and limits: Ophthalmopathy, which appeared later, was predicted by the model a median about 6 months before onset. Most clonotypes that expanded in the thyroid above 0.001 also showed up in blood.

The CDR3 runs 13 residues. Germline CDR1 reads DFQATT; CDR2 reads SNEGSKA (reference sequence). With 6 bases removed from V and 4 bases from J, the gap between germline ends came to 13 bases. RNA transcripts gave rise to amplified TCR beta CDR3 regions. HTBI primers drove first-round RT-PCR of the TCR CDR3. TCRdb ran MiXCR on the multiplex PCR reads and lists one entry per CDR3 protein. The table shows over 150,000 distinct CDR3 sequences, with 17% occurring only once. Source material: blood. This TCR was recovered from a woman aged 50 to 60 with Graves' hyperthyroidism. The chain joins TRBV20-1 to TRBJ2-1, with a tentative D call TRBD2 (5 bases). CDR3 loop: CSAVMGEYNEQFF. As DNA, the CDR3 is TGCAGTGCCGTAATGGGAGAGTACAATGAGCAGTTCTTC.